This entry features one T cell receptor beta chain sequence. This clonotype was found a few times. Its antigen remains unidentified. No clone much larger than this one lies a single base away; base qualities are absent. TCR beta CDR3 regions were amplified from RNA transcripts. A first-round RT-PCR of the TCR CDR3 used the HTBI primer set with the Qiagen OneStep RT-PCR kit. A second multiplex PCR round built the libraries, followed by size selection and purification. Sequencing of the libraries was done on an Illumina HiSeq2000 using paired-end 100 bp reads. In the original analysis: SOAPnuke was used to process the raw data, with reads discarded if the reads contained adapters or uncalled bases, had a mean Phred below 15, or lacked an exact constant-primer or identifier match. High-quality paired reads were merged with COPE v1.2.5, and unique nucleotide sequences were defined as clonotypes. MiTCR v1.1 was used to align clonotypes to the IMGT TRBV, TRBD and TRBJ reference segments. Only V-J combinations with frequency above 0.0001, covering about 99% of repertoires, were analysed. The TCS score was defined as the ratio of F50 (clonal expansion) to E x V (chaos), calculated using BLOSUM62-based TCRdist between CDR3 peptides within each V-J. Welch's t-statistics and random forest reduced 500 to 550 V-J features to 13, which were used in a naive Bayes classifier (R e1071). TCRdb reprocessed the public reads (quality trimming at Q25 with fastp, clone calling with MiXCR) and kept in-frame beta chains. CDR3 protein sequences are deduplicated, and each keeps its most common genes and DNA. The V and J calls were not made by the authors but by TCRdb's processing. The sample data list approximately 740,000 distinct CDR3 sequences, and 14% of these were observed just once. Roughly 10% of the sample belongs to the ten largest clones.

These data come from a study of T cells in Graves' hyperthyroidism and ophthalmopathy (dated by TCRdb to about 2019). Describing the broader study: Peripheral blood samples were taken at initial diagnosis, before any treatment was given. To identify distinguishing TCR V-J signatures, a discovery cohort of about 95 patients was used, comprising some 45 with Graves' ophthalmopathy and under 60 with stable Graves' hyperthyroidism. For training and testing, the 100 or so patients in the discovery cohort were randomly divided in a 7:3 ratio. After sampling, hyperthyroidism patients received methimazole starting at 30 mg daily, and ophthalmopathy patients received high-dose intravenous methylprednisolone. Thyroid tissue and blood T-cell repertoires from about six Graves' hyperthyroidism patients were also compared in the study. Prospective prediction of ophthalmopathy was tested in an independent validation cohort of 18 to 20 hyperthyroidism patients and roughly 16 patients who later progressed to ophthalmopathy. The paper reports TCR Vbeta CDR3 sequencing of approximately 130 peripheral blood samples: around 45 ophthalmopathy, under 80 hyperthyroidism and roughly 17 progressor patients.

A patient counted as having stable Graves' hyperthyroidism if no progression to ophthalmopathy occurred over 18 months of follow-up. Hyperthyroidism patients were newly diagnosed, with disease duration under 2 months, and aged 18 to 65 years. The study excluded patients with uncontrolled infections, other autoimmune diseases, pregnancy or lactation. Clinical symptoms, serum thyroxine and TRAb, thyroid ultrasound, and orbital computed tomography formed the basis for the diagnoses. PBMCs were separated from roughly 9.6 ml of fresh peripheral blood using Ficoll-Paque density gradient centrifugation. Total RNA was extracted using Trizol reagent, and RNA quality was assessed on an Agilent 2100 Bioanalyzer. From the germline V gene, CDR1 is SGDLS and CDR2 is YYNGEE. At the junction V is shortened by 4 bases and J by 0 bases, with 14 bases in between. There are 15 amino acids in the CDR3, from cysteine to phenylalanine inclusive. The CDR3 DNA has 45 bases and is translated from base 1.

Paper-wide results and their limitations: Blood samples also contained most of the expanded thyroid clonotypes (frequency above 0.001), which suggests that blood repertoires may reflect thyroid immune responses. Ophthalmopathy was separated from stable hyperthyroidism by a 13 V-J signature model, with just over 85% sensitivity and 81% to 82% specificity obtained in cross-validation and 80%/75% obtained in testing. During validation, the model predicted progression to ophthalmopathy a median of around six months ahead of onset, with 60% to 71% sensitivity and 72% to 80% specificity. Sample size was not statistically predetermined, and investigators were not blinded to group allocation.

The source is a woman in her late teens or twenties with Graves' hyperthyroidism. The chain is made from TRBV9 and TRBJ2-7, with TRBD2 tentatively as D gene (6 bases match). The specimen sequenced was blood. The DNA sequence follows: TGTGCCAGCAGCCCACATGGAGGGGACTCCTACGAGCAGTACTTC. Its protein product is CASSPHGGDSYEQYF.